This record covers a single TCR beta chain. Its antigen is currently unknown. The record originates from a study of blood T cells in healthy people across ages. Then a second PCR, running roughly 7 to 11 cycles, was carried out with a sample-barcoded 5' primer and a J-beta primer mix. Researchers report that a template-switch adaptor with 12 random nucleotides tagged each cDNA molecule. TCRdb used MiXCR to reprocess the 5' RACE reads, holding one entry per CDR3 protein. Of approximately 1.5 million distinct CDR3 sequences listed, roughly a third are singletons. Findings and limits, study-wide: Older age coincided with a roughly linear decline in TCR beta diversity per million T cells.

V was cut by 3 bases and J by 3 bases, with 18 bases left in between. CDR3 length: 16 residues. Germline CDR1 reads LGHDT; CDR2 reads YNNKEL (reference sequence). The amount of total RNA extracted per sample was at least 5.5 micrograms. What was sequenced was blood. The gene calls are TRBV3-1 and TRBJ2-7; the D is unclear. This sequence was found in a woman younger than 45 in good health. For the CDR3, the DNA is TGTGCCAGCAGCCAGTATCATAAGTATCTGGTCTACGAGCAGTACTTC. Its protein is CASSQYHKYLVYEQYF.